This T cell receptor (beta chain) was recovered during a study of OX40 agonist ivuxolimab in advanced cancers. Study overall: Treatment of patients was with ivuxolimab, an agonistic anti-OX40 (CD134) antibody. Three patients, one with hepatocellular carcinoma and two with cutaneous melanoma, achieved partial responses. Study findings and constraints: A proportion of nonresponders additionally exhibited low normalized T-cell clonal expansion.

A word on this clone: Its antigen is unknown.

With V trimmed by 2 bases and J by 6 bases, 4 bases remained unmatched. Germline-derived CDR1 and CDR2 are LGHNA and YSLEER. The CDR3 runs to 15 residues. Profiled with immunoSEQ multiplex PCR; TCRdb holds only in-frame clones, not every one. The sample has about 59,000 clones, 80% to 90% seen once. The chain uses TRBV4-3 and TRBJ1-4, with 9 bases fitting TRBD1. The sample consisted of CD4+ or CD8+ T cells sorted from blood, taken in a trial of the OX40 agonist ivuxolimab. This sequence was found in an adult with an advanced solid tumor such as melanoma, head and neck, liver or kidney cancer. The chain's CDR3 is CASSQSGQGYEKLFF. CDR3 DNA sequence: TGCGCCAGCAGCCAATCGGGACAGGGTTATGAAAAACTGTTTTTT.